One sample yielded the 8 T cell receptor beta chains listed below, sequenced in a study of Graves' ophthalmopathy and Graves' hyperthyroidism. As the template, RNA transcripts were used to amplify TCR beta CDR3 regions. The workflow started with a first-round RT-PCR run with HTBI primers and then moved on to a second-round multiplex PCR. TCRdb used MiXCR to reprocess the multiplex PCR reads, holding one entry per CDR3 protein. The sample records 300,000 to 500,000 distinct CDR3 sequences, 15% being singletons. The sequenced sample was peripheral blood. All receptors derive from a woman younger than 30 with stable Graves' hyperthyroidism.

This clonotype was detected ten times or more. V and J are TRBV5-1 and TRBJ2-7, with no clear D. The CDR3 covers 13 residues. V dropped 1 base and J dropped 7 bases, with 12 bases sitting between them. The V gene's germline CDR1 is SGHRS and CDR2 YFSETQ. CDR3 sequence reads: CASSLRPDGEQYF. The CDR3 nucleotides are TGCGCCAGCAGCTTGAGGCCAGATGGGGAGCAGTACTTC.

This clonotype was detected many times. The chain combines TRBV25-1 with TRBJ1-2; 7 positions agree with TRBD1. The V segment lost 6 bases and the J segment 3 bases; nucleotides outside the gene matches: 10. The CDR3 sequence is 15 residues long. Germline CDR1 and CDR2: MGHDK and SYGVNS. CDR3 sequence reads: CASSEDPTGYYGYTF. The CDR3, as DNA: TGTGCCAGCAGCGAAGACCCGACAGGGTACTATGGCTACACCTTC.

This chain joins TRBV10-1 and TRBJ2-7; possibly TRBD2 for D (5 bases). V gave up 0 bases and J gave up 3 bases, with 9 bases separating them. The CDR3 covers 14 residues. From germline, CDR1 is WNHNN and CDR2 SYGVQD (reference sequence). The CDR3, as DNA: TGCGCCAGCAGTGAGTCTCCGGGGAGCTACGAGCAGTACTTC. This translates into CASSESPGSYEQYF.

This clonotype was detected many times. This chain joins TRBV6-1 and TRBJ1-1, with D hard to call. Trimming left V 5 bases short and J 5 bases short, with 15 bases between. The CDR3 sequence is 14 residues long. Germline CDR1 MNHNS, CDR2 SASEGT. The CDR3 DNA follows: TGTGCCAGCAGTAGTAAGACGGGAGGAACTGAAGCTTTCTTT. As protein: CASSSKTGGTEAFF.

This clonotype appeared many times. The V and J genes are TRBV15 and TRBJ1-5; D is unclear. This CDR3 is built from 13 residues. Trimming cost V 0 bases and J 6 bases, with 6 bases left between them. CDR1 and CDR2 from the germline V gene are LNHNV and YYDKDF (reference sequence). The CDR3 protein is CATSREQIQPQHF. The CDR3 DNA is TGTGCCACCAGCAGAGAACAAATTCAGCCCCAGCATTTT.

This clonotype has at least ten counts. The chain carries TRBV6-1 and TRBJ2-5; possibly TRBD1 for D (5 bases). CDR1 MNHNS and CDR2 SASEGT come from the germline V gene. V lost 0 bases and J lost 4, with 12 bases in between. CDR3 length: 15 residues. For the CDR3, the DNA is TGTGCCAGCAGTGAAGCTTTCAGGGAAGGAGAGACCCAGTACTTC. It encodes CASSEAFREGETQYF.

This clonotype was found many times. The rearrangement uses TRBV12-3 or TRBV12-4 and TRBJ1-5, with D maybe TRBD1 (5 bases). The CDR3 sequence is 16 residues long. V lost 0 bases and J 5 bases, leaving 14 bases between the germline ends. CDR3 loop: CASSLASLTVHQPQHF. The CDR3 DNA is TGTGCCAGCAGTTTAGCGTCTCTGACAGTACATCAGCCCCAGCATTTT.

This clonotype was recorded many times. The chain has TRBV2 and TRBJ1-6; D gene unclear. V was cut by 1 base and J by 1 base, with 5 bases left in between. The CDR3 spans 15 residues. Germline V gene lookup returns CDR1 SNHLY and CDR2 FYNNEI. The CDR3 DNA is TGTGCCAGCAGTGAAGAAGTATCCTATAATTCACCCCTCCACTTT. Amino acids: CASSEEVSYNSPLHF. The full variable domain, rest sourced from reference TRBV2 and TRBJ1-6, is EPEVTQTPSHQVTQMGQEVILRCVPISNHLYFYWYRQILGQKVEFLVSFYNNEISEKSEIFDDQFSVERPDGSNFTLKIRSTKLEDSAMYFCASSEEVSYNSPLHFGNGTRLTVT.